Presented here are 28 T cell receptor beta chains from one specimen sequenced in a study of cytomegalovirus exposure and HLA in healthy donors. PCR employed 60 Vbeta and 13 Jbeta primers. Libraries were prepared by immunoSEQ multiplex PCR; TCRdb keeps only in-frame clonotypes and omits some of them. The sample lists about 93,000 clones, over 60% seen once, with 5.9% in the top ten. Input material: PBMCs. Receptors originate from a boy under 18 in good health and CMV-seropositive.

This clone was detected a few times. The chain has TRBV6-6 and TRBJ2-5; TRBD2 might be the D (5 bases). This CDR3 spans 11 amino acids. V was cut by 8 bases and J by 5 bases, with 9 bases left in between. Germline V gene lookup returns CDR1 MNHNY and CDR2 SVGAGI (reference sequence). This CDR3 is CASDRGETQYF. The CDR3 nucleotides read TGTGCCAGCGACCGAGGGGAGACCCAGTACTTC.

V gene TRBV19 combines with J gene TRBJ1-1; D gene unclear. Germline-derived CDR1 and CDR2 are LNHDA and SQIVND (reference sequence). The V end was cut by 3 bases, the J end by 3 bases, with 8 bases between. This CDR3 contains 13 residues. This CDR3 is CASSMSGYTEAFF. In DNA, the CDR3 is TGTGCCAGTAGTATGTCAGGTTACACTGAAGCTTTCTTT.

The genes are TRBV19 and TRBJ2-3; TRBD2 matches at 12 bases. This CDR3 comprises 16 residues. Germline trimming cut 7 bases from V and 6 bases from J; bases unmatched to any gene: 11. In germline, CDR1 is LNHDA, CDR2 SQIVND (reference sequence). In DNA form, the CDR3 reads TGTGCCAGTACCAGCAGACTAGCGGGAGTAATGGATACGCAGTATTTT. Protein: CASTSRLAGVMDTQYF.

The rearrangement links TRBV7-6 to TRBJ2-7; possible D gene TRBD1, 5 bases. This CDR3 is 14 amino acids long. Germline V lookup: CDR1 SGHVS, CDR2 FNYEAQ. V was cut by 4 bases and J by 7 bases, with 17 bases left in between. The CDR3 is CASSSNPRVREQYF. DNA of the CDR3: TGTGCCAGCAGCTCGAATCCCAGGGTGCGGGAGCAGTACTTC. Full variable domain (outside the CDR3, taken from reference TRBV7-6 and TRBJ2-7): GAGVSQSPRYKVTKRGQDVALRCDPISGHVSLYWYRQALGQGPEFLTYFNYEAQQDKSGLPNDRFSAERPEGSISTLTIQRTEQRDSAMYRCASSSNPRVREQYFGPGTRLTVT.

The gene calls are TRBV5-1 and TRBJ1-6, with D maybe TRBD1 (6 bases). Deletions cut 4 bases from V and 1 base from J, with 9 bases between. Germline CDR1 SGHRS, CDR2 YFSETQ. The CDR3 has 15 residues. The CDR3 nucleotides are TGCGCCAGCAGCGAAGGGGGTTCCTATAATTCACCCCTCCACTTT. The encoded protein is CASSEGGSYNSPLHF.

This chain connects TRBV25-1 to TRBJ2-1, with D perhaps matching TRBD2 (5 bases). Trimming removed 6 bases from V and 7 bases from J, with 7 bases in between. The length of the CDR3 is 11 residues. The germline gives CDR1 MGHDK, CDR2 SYGVNS. The CDR3 spells CASSTGNEQFF. CDR3 sequence (DNA): TGTGCCAGCAGCACGGGGAATGAGCAGTTCTTC.

The table lists this clone with a few counts. The chain joins TRBV5-1 to TRBJ2-7, with a possible D match to TRBD2 (6 bases). The ends were cut back, 2 bases at V and 4 bases at J, with 16 bases in the middle. Germline V gene data show CDR1 as SGHRS and CDR2 as YFSETQ. This CDR3 is 15 amino acids long. CDR3 DNA sequence: TGCGCCAGCAGCTTACAGATAAACGGGGGATACGAGCAGTACTTC. Its protein is CASSLQINGGYEQYF.

J is TRBJ2-7 and V is TRBV27; 8 nucleotides match TRBD1. The CDR3 is 15 amino acids. V lost 5 bases and J lost 3; bases outside the gene matches: 9. Germline V gene lookup returns CDR1 MNHEY and CDR2 SMNVEV (reference sequence). CDR3 nucleotides: TGTGCCAGCAGTCCCGGACAGGGTATGGACTACGAGCAGTACTTC. It yields the protein CASSPGQGMDYEQYF.

This clone has just one count. This chain connects TRBV19 to TRBJ1-6; TRBD1 agrees at 10 bases. The CDR3 loop spans 13 amino acids. V lost 8 bases to trimming and J lost 8 bases; unmatched junction nucleotides: 3. CDR1 and CDR2 (germline): LNHDA, SQIVND (reference sequence). The CDR3, as DNA: TGTGCCAGTTGGGACAGGGGTGATTCACCCCTCCACTTT. Its translation: CASWDRGDSPLHF.

This chain connects TRBV7-2 to TRBJ2-5; 8 bases map to TRBD1. The CDR3 loop spans 12 amino acids. V lost 4 bases to trimming and J lost 6 bases; unmatched junction nucleotides: 1. Germline values: CDR1 SGHTA, CDR2 FQGNSA. The CDR3 DNA reads as TGTGCCAGCAGCTCAGGGGGCAAGACCCAGTACTTC. This sequence encodes CASSSGGKTQYF.

The rearrangement links TRBV29-1 to TRBJ2-1; 7 positions agree with TRBD2. Trimming at V came to 3 bases and at J to 7 bases, leaving 3 bases not matched to a gene. CDR1 and CDR2 from the germline V gene are SQVTM and ANQGSEA. The CDR3 is 12 amino acids. The CDR3 region is CSVDPGGNEQFF. CDR3 sequence (DNA): TGCAGCGTTGATCCCGGGGGGAATGAGCAGTTCTTC.

DNA of the CDR3: TGTGCCAGCAGACCGTCGACTATGGCAGGGGCTCCTGGGGCCAACGTCCTGACTTTC. Its protein is CASRPSTMAGAPGANVLTF. The genes are TRBV5-5 and TRBJ2-6; the D gene is possibly TRBD1 (6 bases). V was cut by 5 bases and J by 2 bases, with 23 bases left in between. The CDR3 is 19 amino acids. Germline V gene sequence: CDR1 SGHKS, CDR2 YYEKEE (reference sequence).

This chain links TRBV7-9 with TRBJ1-4; TRBD1 is a possible D gene (5 bases). Germline CDR1 SEHNR, CDR2 FQNEAQ (reference sequence). Trimming pared 0 bases from V and 8 bases from J, leaving 13 bases between. The CDR3 length is 15 residues. Here the CDR3 DNA reads TGTGCCAGCAGCTTAGCTGGGGCCAAGGGGGAAAAACTGTTTTTT. Translation: CASSLAGAKGEKLFF.

V gene TRBV5-1 combines with J gene TRBJ1-5, with 11 bases identical to TRBD1. J gave up 5 bases and V 4 bases, and 2 bases lay outside the gene matches. The germline gives CDR1 SGHRS, CDR2 YFSETQ. CDR3 length: 14 residues. In nucleotides, the CDR3 is TGCGCCAGCAGCCCGGGACAGGGGGATCAGCCCCAGCATTTT. Translating it yields CASSPGQGDQPQHF.

The V call is TRBV6-5, the J call TRBJ1-1; tentative D call: TRBD1 (5 bases). V gave up 4 bases and J gave up 0 bases, with 9 bases separating them. The CDR3 extends over 14 amino acids. Germline CDR1 MNHEY, CDR2 SVGAGI. The CDR3 here is CASSWGDVNTEAFF. CDR3 nucleotide sequence: TGTGCCAGCAGTTGGGGGGATGTGAACACTGAAGCTTTCTTT.

The J gene is TRBJ2-3, the V gene TRBV5-1; D is undetermined. Germline V gene data show CDR1 as SGHRS and CDR2 as YFSETQ. Trimming took 4 bases from V and 0 from J, leaving 18 bases between them. The CDR3 is made up of 17 amino acids. CDR3 region: CASSPQVTGASTDTQYF. CDR3 in DNA: TGCGCCAGCAGCCCCCAAGTGACGGGTGCTAGCACAGATACGCAGTATTTT. The full variable domain, in which reference TRBV5-1 and TRBJ2-3 provide the parts outside the CDR3, is KAGVTQTPRYLIKTRGQQVTLSCSPISGHRSVSWYQQTPGQGLQFLFEYFSETQRNKGNFPGRFSGRQFSNSRSEMNVSTLELGDSALYLCASSPQVTGASTDTQYFGPGTRLTVL.

The chain links TRBV5-8 to TRBJ1-2; TRBD1 matches 7 bases. Germline V lookup: CDR1 SGHTS, CDR2 YDEGEE. The junction had 6 bases not matched to a gene; V was cut back by 4 bases and J by 0 bases. The length of the CDR3 is 15 residues. This chain's CDR3 is CASSRQGNTNYGYTF. DNA for the CDR3: TGTGCCAGCAGCAGACAGGGAAATACTAACTATGGCTACACCTTC.

The V and J genes are TRBV29-1 and TRBJ1-1; D might be TRBD1 (6 bases). Germline V CDR1 and CDR2: SQVTM, ANQGSEA. The CDR3 has 15 residues. Trimming stripped 5 bases from V and 4 bases from J, with 20 bases between. DNA for the CDR3: TGCAGCGTTACAAGGGGGGGTACCTTGGGCACTGAAGCTTTCTTT. The encoded protein is CSVTRGGTLGTEAFF.

The sample holds a few counts of this clone. The gene calls are TRBV7-9 and TRBJ2-7; tentatively, D is TRBD1 (5 bases). V dropped 1 base and J dropped 3 bases, with 13 bases sitting between them. The CDR3 is 15 amino acids. Germline CDR1 is SEHNR and CDR2 is FQNEAQ (reference sequence). In DNA, the CDR3 is TGTGCCAGCAGCTTAGACCAGGGAATTTACTACGAGCAGTACTTC. Translation gives CASSLDQGIYYEQYF.

The table lists this clone with a count of one. The chain links TRBV10-2 to TRBJ2-7, with 9 nucleotides matching TRBD2. This CDR3 comprises 16 residues. CDR1 is WSHSY, CDR2 SAAADI, per germline. J lost 6 bases, V lost 7 bases, and 16 bases had no gene match. This CDR3 reads CASIEWVAGDFGEQYF. The DNA of the CDR3 is TGCGCCAGCATCGAGTGGGTAGCGGGAGATTTCGGCGAGCAGTACTTC.

The chain has TRBV4-2 and TRBJ1-2, with 7 bases aligning to TRBD1. V lost 4 bases, J lost 0 bases, and 11 bases stayed unmatched. CDR1 LGHNA and CDR2 YNFKEQ come from the germline V gene. The CDR3 sequence is 17 residues long. The CDR3 nucleotides read TGTGCCAGCAGCCCGAACACGTACGACAGGGCTAACTATGGCTACACCTTC. This sequence encodes CASSPNTYDRANYGYTF.

The V call is TRBV6-1, the J call TRBJ1-2, with 7 nucleotides matching TRBD1. J was trimmed by 4 bases and V by 4 bases; bases with no gene match: 6. This CDR3 is built from 14 residues. In germline, CDR1 is MNHNS, CDR2 SASEGT. The DNA of the CDR3 is TGTGCCAGCAGTGTACAGGGGTTTGGCTATGGCTACACCTTC. Protein sequence: CASSVQGFGYGYTF.

This clone occurred a few times. The V call is TRBV5-1, the J call TRBJ1-5, with D possibly matching TRBD1 (6 bases). The CDR3 contains 16 residues. Deletions cut 0 bases from V and 0 bases from J, with 10 bases between. Germline V gene lookup returns CDR1 SGHRS and CDR2 YFSETQ. CDR3 nucleotide sequence: TGCGCCAGCAGCTTGGGGGACACACCTAGCAATCAGCCCCAGCATTTT. Amino acid sequence: CASSLGDTPSNQPQHF.

This sequence joins TRBV6-1 and TRBJ1-2, with D tentatively TRBD1 (6 bases). Trimming took off 9 bases at V and 2 bases at J, with 13 bases between the two ends. The germline CDR1 and CDR2 sequences are MNHNS and SASEGT. There are 13 residues in the CDR3. The CDR3 spells CASIQGLNYGYTF. In DNA, the CDR3 is TGTGCCAGTATACAGGGTCTCAACTATGGCTACACCTTC.

This clone was recorded a few times. The genes are TRBV6-1 and TRBJ2-1; D not certain. This CDR3 comprises 12 residues. Germline loops: CDR1 MNHNS, CDR2 SASEGT. V shed 4 bases and J shed 7 bases, with 8 bases lying between them. CDR3 DNA: TGTGCCAGCAGTGCCCCTCCGAATGAGCAGTTCTTC. Its translation is CASSAPPNEQFF.

The chain joins TRBV6-6 to TRBJ1-5; perhaps TRBD1 as D (5 bases). The germline V gene has CDR1 MNHNY and CDR2 SVGAGI (reference sequence). This CDR3 spans 14 amino acids. V was pared by 6 bases and J by 3 bases, with 12 bases between. CDR3 sequence: CASRADSYNQPQHF. In DNA, the CDR3 is TGTGCCAGCAGAGCTGACAGCTACAATCAGCCCCAGCATTTT.

This clone was picked up one time. The J gene is TRBJ2-1, the V gene TRBV7-3, with D tentatively TRBD1 (5 bases). This CDR3 comprises 14 residues. Germline V CDR1 and CDR2: SGHTA, FQGTGA. Deletions cut 5 bases from V and 4 bases from J, with 12 bases between. The CDR3 region has the DNA TGTGCCAGCAGCCCCCTGGCAGGGTACAATGAGCAGTTCTTC. Encoded protein: CASSPLAGYNEQFF.

The chain combines TRBV19 with TRBJ2-6; TRBD1 agrees at 8 bases. The trim removed 10 bases at V and 1 base at J, leaving 9 bases unmatched. The CDR3 extends over 16 amino acids. CDR1 LNHDA and CDR2 SQIVND come from the germline V gene (reference sequence). CDR3 DNA: TGTGCCACCGACACAGGGGGTGGGTCTGGGGCCAACGTCCTGACTTTC. It specifies CATDTGGGSGANVLTF. The entire variable domain, with the rest obtained from reference TRBV19 and TRBJ2-6, is as follows: DGGITQSPKYLFRKEGQNVTLSCEQNLNHDAMYWYRQDPGQGLRLIYYSQIVNDFQKGDIAEGYSVSREKKESFPLTVTSAQKNPTAFYLCATDTGGGSGANVLTFGAGSRLTVL.